This T cell receptor (beta chain) was observed in a study of blood T cell repertoires in COVID-19. Background on the study: The origin of the acute and convalescent COVID-19 samples was the United States, Italy and Spain. Sample material is recorded as cDNA or gDNA derived from T cells, B-cell-depleted T cells, or PBMCs.

Germline V gives CDR1 MDHEN, CDR2 SYDVKM. The CDR3 totals 14 residues. V was cut by 1 base and J by 9 bases, with 13 bases left in between. The authors' processing: Reference gene primers were amplified, and this amplification served to estimate nucleated cell counts. Clones were read by immunoSEQ multiplex PCR, and TCRdb kept only the in-frame ones, dropping some. V and J calls and clone size are given by that table; D and trimming were obtained from the DNA. The sample holds about 250,000 clones, roughly 88% seen once. The origin of this receptor is an elderly man with acute or convalescent COVID-19. The sequenced sample was peripheral blood. The chain has TRBV28 and TRBJ2-1, with D unclear. The CDR3 region has the DNA TGTGCCAGCAGTTTATCTAGGTGGGTAGGTGAGCAGTTCTTC. Protein product: CASSLSRWVGEQFF. Full variable domain (outside the CDR3, taken from reference TRBV28 and TRBJ2-1): DVKVTQSSRYLVKRTGEKVFLECVQDMDHENMFWYRQDPGLGLRLIYFSYDVKMKEKGDIPEGYSVSREKKERFSLILESASTNQTSMYLCASSLSRWVGEQFFGPGTRLTVL.